These 8 T cell receptor beta chains came from one sample sequenced in a study of blood T cells in healthy people across ages. The second PCR ran about 6 to 11 cycles with a sample-barcoded 5' primer and J-beta primers. TCRdb passed the 5' RACE reads through MiXCR, listing each CDR3 protein once. The repertoire has about 1.6 million distinct CDR3 sequences, almost 35% of them found once; the top ten carry 11%. Sequenced material: blood. The origin of the receptors is a woman aged 30 to 39 in good health.

In this sample, this clonotype turned up once. This chain connects TRBV9 to TRBJ2-7; 10 bases fit TRBD1. This CDR3 comprises 16 residues. Germline values: CDR1 SGDLS, CDR2 YYNGEE. V lost 2 bases and J lost 10; bases outside the gene matches: 15. This chain's CDR3 is CASSVHDRGRGEAQYF. Written as DNA, the CDR3 is TGTGCCAGCAGCGTTCACGACAGGGGGCGCGGGGAGGCCCAGTACTTC.

The chain joins TRBV20-1 to TRBJ1-1; 7 positions agree with TRBD1. The CDR3 loop spans 14 amino acids. The germline CDR1 and CDR2 sequences are DFQATT and SNEGSKA (reference sequence). Trimming cost V 6 bases and J 4 bases; bases outside gene matches: 11. The CDR3 DNA is TGCAGTGCCAACCGAGAAGACAGGGTCACTGAAGCTTTCTTT. Protein product: CSANREDRVTEAFF.

This clonotype was found a few times. The chain combines TRBV5-1 with TRBJ2-3, with unresolved D. This CDR3 region has 16 residues. The V end lost 0 bases, the J end lost 0 bases, and 11 bases lay between the germline ends. Germline V CDR1 and CDR2: SGHRS, YFSETQ. The chain's CDR3 is CASSLAAKTSTDTQYF. The CDR3 DNA reads as TGCGCCAGCAGCTTGGCCGCAAAGACTAGCACAGATACGCAGTATTTT.

Of note for this clonotype: An end of the junction does not agree with germline; a read error may underlie this. CDR3 nucleotide sequence: TGCAGCGTTACAGGGACAGGGGGTTTGGAGACCCGGTACTTC. Translating it yields CSVTGTGGLETRYF. The chain joins TRBV29-1 to TRBJ2-5, with TRBD1 identical over 11 bases. The germline CDR1 and CDR2 sequences are SQVTM and ANQGSEA. The CDR3 covers 14 residues. Drawing the rest from reference TRBV29-1 and TRBJ2-5, the complete variable domain is SAVISQKPSRDICQRGTSLTIQCQVDSQVTMMFWYRQQPGQSLTLIATANQGSEATYESGFVIDKFPISRPNLTFSTLTVSNMSPEDSSIYLCSVTGTGGLETRYFGPGTRLLVL.

This clonotype was counted a few times. CDR3 bases: TGTGCCAGCAGGCCACCTGTTTTCCCCACGCAGTATTTT. It specifies CASRPPVFPTQYF. The V gene is TRBV27, the J gene TRBJ2-3, with D unclear. Trimming cost V 6 bases and J 9 bases, with 16 bases left between them. The CDR3 sequence is 13 residues long. CDR1 is MNHEY, CDR2 SMNVEV, per germline (reference sequence).

Notes on this clonotype: Germline is not matched at one junction end, which may reflect a read error. In DNA form, the CDR3 reads TGTGCCAGCAGCCCCGGCTTAGCCTACAATGAGCGGTTCTTC. Its protein is CASSPGLAYNERFF. The gene calls are TRBV7-6 and TRBJ2-1, with D hard to call. The CDR3 covers 14 residues. CDR1 is SGHVS, CDR2 FNYEAQ, per germline.

The chain links TRBV15 to TRBJ2-7; D not resolved. CDR1 and CDR2 from the germline V gene are LNHNV and YYDKDF (reference sequence). V was pared by 0 bases and J by 6 bases, with 9 bases between. The CDR3 is made up of 13 amino acids. The CDR3 DNA reads as TGTGCCACCAGCAGAGAGGGGTATTCCGAGCAGTACTTC. Its translation is CATSREGYSEQYF. The whole variable domain, remainder taken from reference TRBV15 and TRBJ2-7, is DAMVIQNPRYQVTQFGKPVTLSCSQTLNHNVMYWYQQKSSQAPKLLFHYYDKDFNNEADTPDNFQSRRPNTSFCFLDIRSPGLGDTAMYLCATSREGYSEQYFGPGTRLTVT.

The genes are TRBV6-1 and TRBJ1-1; D not resolved. CDR1 and CDR2 (germline): MNHNS, SASEGT. This CDR3 is 17 amino acids long. Trimming removed 6 bases from V and 0 bases from J, with 20 bases in between. DNA of the CDR3: TGTGCCAGCAGCCCCGTGGGAGACACCGGTTTGAACACTGAAGCTTTCTTT. It specifies CASSPVGDTGLNTEAFF.